This T cell receptor (beta chain) was captured in a study of cytomegalovirus exposure and HLA in healthy donors (dated by TCRdb to 2015 to 2018). Study-wide context: According to an earlier analysis of 550 to 700 of the donors, roughly 180 million T cells yielded over 100 million unique TCR beta sequences and 276 Gb of sequence data. Of the roughly 410 genotyped donors, roughly 76% were placed in the genetic ancestry cluster associated with self-reported Caucasian donors. Both class I and class II loci were covered by HLA typing, at four-digit resolution. Using immunosequencing, the study profiled T cell repertoires from 666 subjects and related those repertoires to cytomegalovirus serostatus. To predict cytomegalovirus infection status, the study brought together high-throughput TCR immunosequencing, statistical association of individual TCRs with disease status, and machine learning. A later genetic analysis used genome-wide SNP genotypes for about three fifths of the 666 donors, treating that subset as a discovery cohort. Typing coverage differed by locus: A, B, C, DRB1 and DQB1 were typed in roughly 620-630 donors, DQA1 in 500 to 550, DPA1 in approximately 600, and DPB1 in approximately 450. An earlier analysis of a few hundred of the donors applied high-throughput TCR beta sequencing to assess whether each TCR beta V gene segment acted as functional or pseudogenic. Alongside the repertoire data, information on donor age, sex, ethnicity and CMV serostatus was compiled. Roughly 5 DR-DQ haplotypes were handled as single units for association and clustering, since linkage in the cohort was strong. The aim of the study was to test whether cataloging public T cell receptors could identify signatures of past pathogen exposure. A separate validation cohort of about 110 different subjects was used in addition to the 666-subject first cohort. Every repertoire in the discovery cohort had been generated on one and the same sequencing platform. The later analysis used no new phenotypic data to find candidate immune exposures, relying instead on TCR beta sequences and their occurrence across donors. An early release covering 550 to 650 HLA-typed donors comprised approximately 290 gigabases of sequencing data and about 90 million unique TCR sequences. On average, around 240,000 unique TCR beta nucleotide sequences were sequenced per donor among 350 to 400 genotyped donors of the cohort, with roughly 18% of those sequences being non-productive. A later analysis re-examined previously published TCR beta repertoires from more than 600 donors and added high-resolution HLA genotyping to investigate patterns of TCR occurrence.

Points on this clone: The antigen it recognizes is unknown. Base qualities are not at hand, and no much larger clone is one base apart.

Library preparation was by the immunoSEQ multiplex PCR assay. For the multiplex PCR, a mixture combining 60 forward primers for TCR Vbeta segments and 13 reverse primers for TCR Jbeta segments was used. A multiplex PCR assay on genomic DNA amplified the CDR3 region of rearranged TCR beta genes. On the Illumina HiSeq System, the amplified TCR beta libraries were sequenced as 87-base-pair reads. The authors processed their data as follows. Across the 640 or so repertoires, a later analysis counted 78 million or so unique TCR beta chains, approximately 10 million of which were shared by at least two donors. A nearest-neighbor algorithm error-corrected the raw reads and collapsed the reads into unique sequences, merging closely related sequences to remove PCR and sequencing errors. To assign V, D and J gene segments, CDR3 sequences were aligned to IMGT reference sequences. For a sequence to be retained, a match of at least six nucleotides was required to both a V gene segment and a J gene segment. Rearrangements were called productive when the CDR3 lacked stop codons and stayed in frame with V and J; all others were non-productive. Following IMGT convention, CDR3 was defined as the stretch from the second conserved V-encoded cysteine to the conserved J-encoded phenylalanine. In an earlier analysis of around 600 of the donors, sequences lacking an unambiguous match to a single V gene segment were excluded. In an earlier analysis of 587 of the donors, a V segment was called functional when productive rearrangements were above 56.7%, and segregating when the standard deviation between donors exceeded 5%. A statistical classification framework was built to diagnose cytomegalovirus status from the catalog of TCR beta chain sequences. In a later analysis, TCR nucleotide sequences were compared against IMGT/GENE-DB human TR gene sequences so that V and J genes could be assigned. The TCRdist pipeline was used in a later analysis to assign CDR3 sequences and most-parsimonious VDJ recombination scenarios. In a later analysis, every TCR beta chain was defined by the combination of its CDR3 amino acid sequence and its V-gene family, and reads without a unique V-gene family were dropped. To address suspected cross-contamination and a sequencing artifact, a later analysis removed around 590 highly shared, low-generation-probability nucleotide sequences. For each public chain, a later analysis derived a clonal expansion index from normalized ranks of inferred template counts within each repertoire. In a later analysis, generation probabilities were computed with a VDJ recombination model fitted to out-of-frame rearrangements, and the resulting probabilities were checked against IGoR. A later analysis scored TCR-TCR, TCR-HLA and TCR-CMV co-occurrence with hypergeometric tests, applying a repertoire-size bias correction to TCR pairs. False discovery rates were estimated in a later analysis by permuting HLA or CMV assignments 20 times. In a later analysis, co-occurring TCRs were grouped using DBSCAN, with TCRdist sequence similarity added in when clustering inside HLA-allele-positive subsets. Repertoires with fewer than 30,000 or more than 120,000 public chains were left out of co-occurrence clustering, as were four to six repertoires with anomalous nucleotide sharing. TCRdb provides this immuneACCESS table in a form limited to in-frame rearrangements. Some clones are lacking; in checked studies, under half of them reflect an unresolved V gene, and why the rest are absent is not known. That table gives V, J and clone size, and the DNA gave D and trimming. The sample yields some 170,000 clones; more than 60% were counted once. About 3.8% of the sample goes to the ten largest clones.

V is trimmed back by 0 bases and J by 4 bases, and the junction contains 8 bases that no gene match accounts for. Via the germline V gene, CDR1 is KGHSH and CDR2 LQKENI. Spanning cysteine to phenylalanine, the CDR3 consists of 16 amino acids. Solely the CDR3 DNA is kept, with 48 bases framed from the first base. Overall study outcomes, separate from this receptor: Compared with equally common non-associated chains, HLA-associated TCR beta chains in a later analysis were more clonally expanded and had lower generation probabilities. According to a later analysis, most CMV-associated TCR beta chains appeared to be HLA-restricted, and the HLA associations seemed to be driven largely by CMV exposure. Specific HLA alleles were associated with 15,000 to 20,000 TCR beta sequences at a false discovery rate of 0.05 in a later analysis. A few of the identified cytomegalovirus-associated TCR beta chains were confirmed in vitro to be specific for cytomegalovirus antigens. Roughly uniform sequencing depth across donors was assumed in presence/absence analyses, although this assumption may not hold. CMV serostatus was the only immune exposure information available for the cohort. The earlier analysis of almost 600 of the donors excluded roughly 17 rarely observed V segments, including chromosome 9 orphons, because counts were too low. In a later analysis, TCR association rates were found to vary across HLA loci, with the most associated TCRs seen for DRB1 alleles and the fewest for HLA-C alleles. The sequencing pipeline was judged likely to have produced a cluster of highly shared sequence variants as a technical artifact. In the study, approximately 160 TCR beta chains were listed as associated with cytomegalovirus. Broadly in line with IMGT annotations, most TCR beta V segments showed up in productive rearrangements about 87% or about 30% of the time in an earlier analysis of approximately 600 of the donors. The authors suggested that the approach could potentially be generalized to other disease states and immunological phenotypes. Linkage disequilibrium might explain the correlated functional status among segregating V segments, but an unknown experimental factor could not be excluded. Most TCR sequences were seen in very few donors, while some public TCRs were found in many individuals. V-gene and J-gene trimming of TCR beta chains was associated with a missense DCLRE1C variant in a later genetic analysis, and the association was replicated in an independent cohort. In a later analysis, several top co-occurrence clusters were reported to appear linked to parvovirus B19, influenza, CMV and Epstein-Barr virus. Cytomegalovirus status was reported to be diagnosed by the classifier with high specificity and sensitivity in both the original and validation cohorts. The cohort was sequenced for TCR beta chains only, and without alpha or paired-chain data the features that could be detected were limited. HLA typing was unavailable for some donors at each locus, so association tests used only the typed subset. Strong co-occurrence of HLA alleles, especially DR and DQ, made assigning TCR associations to individual alleles difficult. In a later genetic analysis, fewer N-insertions in productive TCRs were reported among donors in an Asian-associated ancestry cluster than the roughly 700-donor mean. Some IMGT-functional V segments, including TRBV6-2 and TRBV6-3, could not be told apart with the 87-base-pair reads, so those segments were excluded. A further reported finding was that TCR beta sequences accurately predicted the HLA-A and HLA-B alleles for most subjects in the first cohort.

In total, approximately 700 healthy bone marrow donors made up the cohort. At the time of sampling, all cohort members were nominally healthy, though unrecorded immune exposures were likely present. The donor tested CMV seropositive and was one of the 289 seropositive cohort members. Each donor provided a peripheral blood sample, and peripheral blood mononuclear cells were used for TCR beta sequencing. Genomic DNA was extracted from the blood cell samples with the Qiagen DNeasy Blood Extraction Kit. The sequence is built from TRBV18 and TRBJ2-7, with 8 bases aligning to TRBD1. This clonotype originated in a woman in her sixties in good health and CMV-seropositive. Sequencing was done on a sample of PBMCs. The nucleotides read TGTGCCAGCTCACCACCTCCGACAGGGGTGAGGTACGAGCAGTACTTC. Protein translation: CASSPPPTGVRYEQYF.